Only a few counts were recorded for the clone carrying this T cell receptor (beta chain). Its antigen is as yet unknown. Over 95% purity was reached by all sorted populations. The entry originates in a study of beta chain features in type 1 diabetes. Points from the study as a whole: Within patients, naive, central memory and Treg TCRB repertoires seemed more similar than within healthy donors. In all four CD4+ subsets, TCRB CDR3 length was significantly, moderately reduced in type 1 diabetes.

Expressed TCRB transcripts got sequenced, as all isolated RNA was reverse transcribed. TCRdb keeps only in-frame clones here, not all; method: immunoSEQ multiplex PCR. The sample consists of 600,000 to 700,000 clones, over 10% of them appearing once. CDR3 length equals 14 residues. Germline V gene data show CDR1 as SQVTM and CDR2 as ANQGSEA. Trimming stripped 2 bases from V and 4 bases from J, with 14 bases between. This clonotype was obtained from a man aged 25-45 years with type 1 diabetes. The sequencing sample was made of naive CD4+ T cells from blood. The chain carries TRBV29-1 and TRBJ1-1; no clear D. CDR3 in DNA: TGCAGCGTTGAACCACTAGAGCATAGCACTGAAGCTTTCTTT. Protein: CSVEPLEHSTEAFF.